This TCR beta chain was documented in a study of PD-1 blockade in classical Hodgkin lymphoma. Time point of the sample: cycle 4 day 1 (C4D1), after less than 7 weeks of nivolumab. With no exception, relapse followed autologous stem cell transplantation in all patients, and brentuximab vedotin exposure varied. V shed 4 bases and J shed 7 bases, with 5 bases lying between them. This CDR3 comprises 11 residues. Here immunoSEQ multiplex PCR was the method, and the copy in TCRdb shows in-frame clones only, minus some. The sample shows roughly 100,000 clones, about nine tenths of them seen only once. There are a few counts of this clone. Its target is unknown. Study-level results: According to reports, newly diagnosed patients had lower baseline TCR diversity than healthy donors, and relapsed/refractory patients had lower baseline TCR diversity still. Diversity in CD4+ TCRs, unlike that measured in CD8+ TCRs, had risen significantly by C4D1.

Specimen: peripheral blood mononuclear cells (PBMCs), collected before the fourth cycle of nivolumab. The source is a human donor with classical Hodgkin lymphoma. V usage is TRBV23-1 and J usage is TRBJ1-5; D is ambiguous. TRBV23-1 is an ORF; its function is uncertain. The CDR3 DNA reads as TGCGCCAGCAGTCCCCACCAGCCCCAGCATTTT. As protein: CASSPHQPQHF.